Following are 28 T cell receptor beta chains from one sample sequenced in a study of Graves' ophthalmopathy and Graves' hyperthyroidism. RNA transcripts were the source from which TCR beta CDR3 regions were amplified. Amplification began with first-round RT-PCR using HTBI primers, then second-round multiplex PCR was performed. TCRdb independently ran MiXCR on the multiplex PCR reads; one entry per CDR3 protein. The sample has roughly 230,000 distinct CDR3 sequences, about a fifth seen once. Input material: peripheral blood. The receptors shown here come from a woman between 45 and 60 years old with Graves' ophthalmopathy.

This clonotype was detected many times. The chain joins TRBV28 to TRBJ2-5, with 10 bases aligning to TRBD2. The CDR3 runs 16 residues. V gave up 5 bases and J gave up 5 bases; unmatched junction bases: 11. The germline V gene has CDR1 MDHEN and CDR2 SYDVKM. The CDR3 is CASSPQSGRAQETQYF. The CDR3 DNA sequence: TGTGCCAGCAGTCCCCAGAGCGGGAGGGCCCAGGAGACCCAGTACTTC.

The chain carries TRBV15 and TRBJ1-1; no clear D gene. This CDR3 contains 13 residues. Per the germline V gene, CDR1 is LNHNV and CDR2 is YYDKDF (reference sequence). Trimming shortened V by 3 bases and J by 5 bases, and 10 bases separated the two germline ends. The CDR3 sequence is CATSSEWATEAFF. The CDR3 coding sequence is TGTGCCACCAGCAGTGAATGGGCTACTGAAGCTTTCTTT.

This clonotype was seen at least ten times. This chain links TRBV24-1 with TRBJ2-3; D may be TRBD1 (5 bases). The V and J ends lost 8 bases and 1 base respectively, with 12 bases between them. The CDR3 loop spans 14 amino acids. The germline gives CDR1 KGHDR, CDR2 SFDVKD. The CDR3 reads CATKVGLGTDTQYF. CDR3 DNA sequence: TGTGCCACCAAGGTGGGGCTTGGCACAGATACGCAGTATTTT.

This clonotype occurred a few times. The CDR3 loop is CASRGGRELEQYF. The CDR3 region has the DNA TGCGCCAGCAGGGGGGGTAGGGAGCTTGAGCAGTACTTC. The chain is built from TRBV5-1 and TRBJ2-7; tentative D call: TRBD2 (6 bases). In germline, CDR1 is SGHRS, CDR2 YFSETQ. V dropped 5 bases and J dropped 7 bases, with 16 bases sitting between them. The CDR3 spans 13 residues.

V and J are TRBV28 and TRBJ1-1, with D possibly being TRBD1 (5 bases). This CDR3 has 15 residues. Germline V gene sequence: CDR1 MDHEN, CDR2 SYDVKM. V dropped 6 bases and J dropped 1 base, with 15 bases sitting between them. The CDR3 coding sequence is TGTGCCAGCAGCCTTTCCCCTACAGGGAACACTGAAGCTTTCTTT. The encoded protein is CASSLSPTGNTEAFF.

This clonotype appeared a few times. The chain uses TRBV24-1 and TRBJ2-7; D is perhaps TRBD1 (5 bases). The germline V and J ends were trimmed by 4 bases and 13 bases, with 19 bases remaining between them. Germline loops: CDR1 KGHDR, CDR2 SFDVKD. This CDR3 has 13 amino acids. The chain's CDR3 is CATSDVRSRAIYF. Here the CDR3 DNA reads TGTGCCACCAGTGACGTTCGGTCCAGGGCCATTTACTTC.

The gene calls are TRBV6-5 and TRBJ2-2; D gene ambiguous. Germline V gene lookup returns CDR1 MNHEY and CDR2 SVGAGI. The CDR3 is 13 amino acids. Trimming took off 2 bases at V and 8 bases at J, with 9 bases between the two ends. The CDR3 DNA is TGTGCCAGCAGTTACGCCTCTGTGGGGGAGCTGTTTTTT. This sequence encodes CASSYASVGELFF.

The DNA of the CDR3 is TGTGCCAGCAGCTTATCGGGCGGAACCACAGATACGCAGTATTTT. Protein: CASSLSGGTTDTQYF. The chain is built from TRBV7-2 and TRBJ2-3; D call uncertain. Trimming removed 2 bases from V and 2 bases from J, with 11 bases in between. The CDR3 totals 15 residues. Germline V gene sequence: CDR1 SGHTA, CDR2 FQGNSA.

The chain uses TRBV2 and TRBJ2-7, with D perhaps TRBD1 (6 bases). The CDR3 is 14 amino acids. The germline CDR1 and CDR2 sequences are SNHLY and FYNNEI. V dropped 4 bases and J dropped 1 base, with 11 bases sitting between them. The CDR3 reads CASSATGQSYEQYF. In nucleotides, the CDR3 is TGTGCCAGCAGTGCCACAGGACAGTCCTACGAGCAGTACTTC.

This clonotype was counted many times. V gene TRBV20-1 combines with J gene TRBJ2-5; D may be TRBD1 (6 bases). The V gene's germline CDR1 is DFQATT and CDR2 SNEGSKA (reference sequence). The V end lost 4 bases, the J end lost 5 bases, and 29 bases lay between the germline ends. CDR3 length: 18 residues. The CDR3 DNA is TGCAGTGCTATCTACTCGACGGGCAGGGGTCAGTCGCAGGAGACCCAGTACTTC. Its protein is CSAIYSTGRGQSQETQYF.

This clonotype has a count of ten or more. This rearrangement joins TRBV30 to TRBJ1-1; a weak D match, TRBD1 (6 bases). Trimming took off 5 bases at V and 0 bases at J, with 10 bases between the two ends. The CDR3 consists of 13 residues. Germline CDR1 is GTSNPN and CDR2 is SVGIG (reference sequence). CDR3 nucleotides: TGTGCCTGGGCAGGGGAGGTGAACACTGAAGCTTTCTTT. It translates to CAWAGEVNTEAFF.

The sample holds many counts of this clonotype. This chain connects TRBV18 to TRBJ2-5; unclear D gene. With 2 bases removed from V and 5 bases from J, the gap between germline ends came to 6 bases. In germline, CDR1 is KGHSH, CDR2 LQKENI. There are 12 residues in the CDR3. The CDR3 nucleotides are TGTGCCAGCTCACCATTCGGCGAGACCCAGTACTTC. It specifies CASSPFGETQYF. Drawing the rest from reference TRBV18 and TRBJ2-5, the complete variable domain is NAGVMQNPRHLVRRRGQEARLRCSPMKGHSHVYWYRQLPEEGLKFMVYLQKENIIDESGMPKERFSAEFPKEGPSILRIQQVVRGDSAAYFCASSPFGETQYFGPGTRLLVL.

The chain employs TRBV6-2 or TRBV6-3 and TRBJ1-6; perhaps TRBD1 as D (6 bases). The CDR3 is 14 residues long. Trimming took off 6 bases at V and 8 bases at J, with 14 bases between the two ends. Germline V gene data show CDR1 as MNHEY and CDR2 as SVGEGT. The CDR3 region is CASRVNRVDSPLHF. CDR3 nucleotides: TGTGCCAGCAGGGTGAACAGGGTTGATTCACCCCTCCACTTT.

This clonotype was found many times. This rearrangement joins TRBV19 to TRBJ1-5; D perhaps matches TRBD1 (5 bases). Trimming stripped 9 bases from V and 7 bases from J, with 16 bases between. The germline V gene has CDR1 LNHDA and CDR2 SQIVND (reference sequence). This CDR3 contains 13 residues. CDR3 region: CASGGGPNQPQHF. DNA of the CDR3: TGTGCCAGCGGGGGTGGGCCCAACCAGCCCCAGCATTTT.

The table lists this clonotype with many counts. The chain couples TRBV9 to TRBJ2-2, with a possible D match to TRBD1 (6 bases). Germline CDR1 SGDLS, CDR2 YYNGEE. V was cut by 0 bases and J by 6 bases, with 9 bases left in between. CDR3 length equals 14 residues. CDR3 region: CASSVARGSGELFF. CDR3 nucleotides: TGTGCCAGCAGCGTAGCCAGGGGTTCCGGGGAGCTGTTTTTT.

This clonotype was recorded many times. The chain has TRBV24-1 and TRBJ2-7, with D unresolved. Trimming stripped 2 bases from V and 2 bases from J, with 9 bases between. The CDR3 consists of 14 residues. The V gene's germline CDR1 is KGHDR and CDR2 SFDVKD. Here the CDR3 DNA reads TGTGCCACCAGTGATTCTTGGCAGACCTACGAGCAGTACTTC. Its protein product is CATSDSWQTYEQYF.

This clonotype was seen just once. V and J are TRBV29-1 and TRBJ1-1; 9 bases agree with TRBD1. CDR3 length: 14 amino acids. V lost 4 bases to trimming and J lost 8 bases; unmatched junction nucleotides: 11. Germline CDR1 reads SQVTM; CDR2 reads ANQGSEA. The CDR3 DNA reads TGCAGCGTTGGGGGACAGGGAGTGAACTTCGAAGCTTTCTTT. Protein sequence: CSVGGQGVNFEAFF.

This clonotype was found many times. This sequence joins TRBV7-9 and TRBJ1-1; D not certain. V shed 2 bases and J shed 4 bases, with 8 bases lying between them. This CDR3 spans 13 amino acids. Per germline, CDR1 SEHNR and CDR2 FQNEAQ (reference sequence). The CDR3 loop is CASSLMPGTEAFF. The CDR3 DNA is TGTGCCAGCAGCTTAATGCCAGGCACTGAAGCTTTCTTT.

This clonotype was counted many times. The gene calls are TRBV6-2 or TRBV6-3 and TRBJ2-7; TRBD2 aligns across 12 bases. CDR3 size: 13 residues. Unmatched junction bases numbered 3, after V lost 10 bases and J lost 2 bases. Germline values: CDR1 MNHEY, CDR2 SVGEGT. The CDR3 loop reads CATRLAGAYEQYF. The CDR3 DNA reads TGTGCCACCCGACTAGCGGGAGCCTACGAGCAGTACTTC.

This clonotype was counted many times. The chain is built from TRBV6-1 and TRBJ1-6; perhaps TRBD1 as D (6 bases). The ends were cut back, 5 bases at V and 9 bases at J, with 14 bases in the middle. This CDR3 has 14 amino acids. Germline assignment: CDR1 MNHNS and CDR2 SASEGT. CDR3 sequence reads: CASSRIGGGSPLHF. As DNA, the CDR3 is TGTGCCAGCAGTCGAATAGGGGGGGGTTCACCCCTCCACTTT.

This clonotype appeared many times. V usage is TRBV30 and J usage is TRBJ1-4, with TRBD1 matching 8 bases. Per the germline V gene, CDR1 is GTSNPN and CDR2 is SVGIG (reference sequence). This CDR3 has 15 amino acids. The V and J ends lost 3 bases and 3 bases, in that order; junction bases with no gene match: 6. This chain's CDR3 is CAWRTGAIPNEKLFF. The CDR3 DNA is TGTGCCTGGAGGACAGGGGCAATCCCTAATGAAAAACTGTTTTTT. Full variable domain (rest looked up from reference TRBV30 and TRBJ1-4): SQTIHQWPATLVQPVGSPLSLECTVEGTSNPNLYWYRQAAGRGLQLLFYSVGIGQISSEVPQNLSASRPQDRQFILSSKKLLLSDSGFYLCAWRTGAIPNEKLFFGSGTQLSVL.

This chain links TRBV29-1 with TRBJ2-7, with D possibly TRBD2 on 6 matching bases. Trimming removed 2 bases at V and 5 bases at J, with 13 bases between. This CDR3 has 13 amino acids. The V gene's germline CDR1 is SQVTM and CDR2 ANQGSEA. The CDR3 DNA is TGCAGCGTTGAAACTGGGGGGACGGACGAGCAGTACTTC. It specifies CSVETGGTDEQYF.

This clonotype was observed a handful of times. This rearrangement joins TRBV5-8 to TRBJ1-5, with 8 positions matching TRBD1. The CDR3 is 15 amino acids. From germline, CDR1 is SGHTS and CDR2 YDEGEE. J gave up 4 bases and V 4 bases, and 7 bases lay outside the gene matches. Here the CDR3 reads CASSRQGAWNQPQHF. The CDR3 bases are TGTGCCAGCAGCAGGCAGGGGGCTTGGAATCAGCCCCAGCATTTT.

This clonotype occurred many times. The chain links TRBV2 to TRBJ2-5, with 8 bases lining up with TRBD1. The CDR3 runs 14 residues. Trimming at V came to 7 bases and at J to 4 bases, leaving 8 bases not matched to a gene. Germline V gives CDR1 SNHLY, CDR2 FYNNEI. CDR3 residues: CASKDRAATETQYF. The CDR3 DNA sequence: TGTGCCAGCAAGGACAGGGCGGCCACAGAGACCCAGTACTTC.

At least ten counts were recorded for this clonotype. This chain connects TRBV7-3 to TRBJ2-4; TRBD1 aligns across 7 bases. The V and J ends lost 5 bases and 11 bases, in that order; junction bases with no gene match: 6. The CDR3 contains 12 residues. Looked up from germline, CDR1 is SGHTA and CDR2 is FQGTGA. The CDR3 protein is CASSPGTAVQYF. CDR3 coding DNA: TGTGCCAGCAGCCCGGGGACAGCCGTTCAGTACTTC.

This clonotype showed up just a few times. This chain joins TRBV5-6 and TRBJ1-1; perhaps TRBD1 as D (5 bases). V lost 0 bases to trimming and J lost 10 bases, with 13 bases between them. The CDR3 totals 13 residues. From germline, CDR1 is SGHDT and CDR2 YYEEEE. The CDR3 reads CASSLEDTRRAFF. The CDR3 region has the DNA TGTGCCAGCAGCTTGGAGGACACCCGACGAGCTTTCTTT.

The V and J genes are TRBV20-1 and TRBJ1-6; D is unclear. There are 16 residues in the CDR3. V dropped 3 bases and J dropped 3 bases, with 15 bases sitting between them. Germline lookup yields CDR1 DFQATT and CDR2 SNEGSKA (reference sequence). CDR3 sequence (DNA): TGCAGTGCTAGGTTGCAGCCCCAAATCTATAATTCACCCCTCCACTTT. This codes for CSARLQPQIYNSPLHF.

At least ten counts were recorded for this clonotype. The CDR3 coding sequence is TGTGCCAGCAGTTTCCAGACAGGGGGCGAGGGCAATCAGCCCCAGCATTTT. As protein: CASSFQTGGEGNQPQHF. The V gene is TRBV12-3 or TRBV12-4, the J gene TRBJ1-5, with TRBD1 matching over 10 bases. The CDR3 extends over 17 amino acids. V was pared by 3 bases and J by 2 bases, with 7 bases of the junction left unmatched.